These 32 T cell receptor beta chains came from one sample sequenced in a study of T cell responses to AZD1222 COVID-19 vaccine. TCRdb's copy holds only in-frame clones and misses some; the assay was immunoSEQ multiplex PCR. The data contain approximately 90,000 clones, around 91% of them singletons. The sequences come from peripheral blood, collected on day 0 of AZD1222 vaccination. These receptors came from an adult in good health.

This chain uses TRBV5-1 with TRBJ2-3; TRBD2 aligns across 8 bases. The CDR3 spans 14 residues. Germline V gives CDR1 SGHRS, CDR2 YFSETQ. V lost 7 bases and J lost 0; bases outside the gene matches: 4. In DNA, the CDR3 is TGCGCCAGCTCGGCGGGGGGTAGCACAGATACGCAGTATTTT. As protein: CASSAGGSTDTQYF.

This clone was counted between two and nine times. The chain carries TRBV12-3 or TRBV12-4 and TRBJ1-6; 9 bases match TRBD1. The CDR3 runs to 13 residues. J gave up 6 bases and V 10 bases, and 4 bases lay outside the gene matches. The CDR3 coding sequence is TGTGCCACCGGGGACAGGGCTAATTCACCCCTCCACTTT. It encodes CATGDRANSPLHF.

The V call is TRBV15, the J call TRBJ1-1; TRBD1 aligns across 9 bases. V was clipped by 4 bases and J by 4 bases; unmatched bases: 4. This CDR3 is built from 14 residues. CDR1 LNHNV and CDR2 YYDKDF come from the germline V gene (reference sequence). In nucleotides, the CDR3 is TGTGCCACCAGCACCATGACAGGGGGCACTGAAGCTTTCTTT. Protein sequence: CATSTMTGGTEAFF.

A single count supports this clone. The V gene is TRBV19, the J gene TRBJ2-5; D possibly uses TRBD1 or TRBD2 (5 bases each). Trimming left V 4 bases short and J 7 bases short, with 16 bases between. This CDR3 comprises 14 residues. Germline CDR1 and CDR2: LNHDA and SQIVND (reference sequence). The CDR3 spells CASSTPGPLGTQYF. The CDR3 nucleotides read TGTGCCAGTAGTACACCGGGACCTCTGGGGACCCAGTACTTC.

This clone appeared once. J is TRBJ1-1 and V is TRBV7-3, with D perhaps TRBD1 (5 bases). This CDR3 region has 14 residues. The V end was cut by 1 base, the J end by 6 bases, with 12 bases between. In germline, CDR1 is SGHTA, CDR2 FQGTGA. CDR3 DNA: TGTGCCAGCAGCTTAAGAGGGGAGAGGGCTGAAGCTTTCTTT. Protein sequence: CASSLRGERAEAFF.

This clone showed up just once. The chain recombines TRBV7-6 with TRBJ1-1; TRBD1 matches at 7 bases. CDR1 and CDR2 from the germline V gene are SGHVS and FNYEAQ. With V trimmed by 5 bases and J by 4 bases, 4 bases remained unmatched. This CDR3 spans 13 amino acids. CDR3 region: CASSPRGGTEAFF. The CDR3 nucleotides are TGTGCCAGCAGCCCCAGGGGGGGCACTGAAGCTTTCTTT.

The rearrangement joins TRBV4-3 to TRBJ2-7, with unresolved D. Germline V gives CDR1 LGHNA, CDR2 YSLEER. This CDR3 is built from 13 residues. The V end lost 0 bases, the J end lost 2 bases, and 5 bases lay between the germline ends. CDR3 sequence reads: CASSQDITYEQYF. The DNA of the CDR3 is TGCGCCAGCAGCCAAGATATTACCTACGAGCAGTACTTC.

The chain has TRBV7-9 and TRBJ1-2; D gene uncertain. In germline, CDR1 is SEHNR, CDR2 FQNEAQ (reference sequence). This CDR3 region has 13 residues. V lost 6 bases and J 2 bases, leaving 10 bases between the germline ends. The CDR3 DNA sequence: TGTGCCAGCAGGCCCACGGGGAACTATGGCTACACCTTC. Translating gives CASRPTGNYGYTF.

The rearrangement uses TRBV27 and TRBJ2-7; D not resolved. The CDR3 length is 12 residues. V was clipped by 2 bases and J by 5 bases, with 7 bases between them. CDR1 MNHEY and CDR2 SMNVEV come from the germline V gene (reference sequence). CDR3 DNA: TGTGCCAGCAGTTTACTAGGGAACGAGCAGTACTTC. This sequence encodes CASSLLGNEQYF.

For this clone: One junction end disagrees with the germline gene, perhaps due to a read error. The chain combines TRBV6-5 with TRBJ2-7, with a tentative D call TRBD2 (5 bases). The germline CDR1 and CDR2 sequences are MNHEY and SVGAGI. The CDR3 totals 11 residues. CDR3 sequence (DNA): TGTGCCAGCACTTACGGGGACGAGCAGTACTTC. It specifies CASTYGDEQYF.

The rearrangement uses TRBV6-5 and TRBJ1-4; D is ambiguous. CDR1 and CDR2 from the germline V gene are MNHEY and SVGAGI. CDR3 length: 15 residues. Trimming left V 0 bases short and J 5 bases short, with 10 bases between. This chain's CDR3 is CASSYSNFPNEKLFF. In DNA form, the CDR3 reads TGTGCCAGCAGTTACTCGAATTTCCCGAATGAAAAACTGTTTTTT.

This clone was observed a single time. CDR3: CASSLLPLYEQYF. The CDR3 coding sequence is TGTGCCAGCAGCTTACTCCCCCTCTACGAGCAGTACTTC. The chain links TRBV7-8 to TRBJ2-7; D call uncertain. Trimming removed 2 bases at V and 3 bases at J, with 8 bases between. Per the germline V gene, CDR1 is SGHVS and CDR2 is FQNEAQ. The CDR3 is 13 residues long.

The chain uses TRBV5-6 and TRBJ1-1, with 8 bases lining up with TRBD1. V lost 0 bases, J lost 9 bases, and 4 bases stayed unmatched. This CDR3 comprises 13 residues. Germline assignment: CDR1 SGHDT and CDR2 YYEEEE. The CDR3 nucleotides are TGTGCCAGCAGCTTGGGGAGACAGGGGCAAGCTTTCTTT. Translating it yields CASSLGRQGQAFF.

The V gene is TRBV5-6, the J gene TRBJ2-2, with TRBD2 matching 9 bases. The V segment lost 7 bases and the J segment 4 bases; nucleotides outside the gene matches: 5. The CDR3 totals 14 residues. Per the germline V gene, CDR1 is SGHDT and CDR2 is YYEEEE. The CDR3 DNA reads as TGTGCCAGCGGCGGGAGGGGACGCACCGGGGAGCTGTTTTTT. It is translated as CASGGRGRTGELFF.

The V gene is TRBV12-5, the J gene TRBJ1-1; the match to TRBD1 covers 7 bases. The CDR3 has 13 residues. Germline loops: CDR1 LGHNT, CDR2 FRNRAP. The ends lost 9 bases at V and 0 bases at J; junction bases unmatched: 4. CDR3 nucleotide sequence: TGTGCTAGGGACAGGAACTTGAACACTGAAGCTTTCTTT. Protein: CARDRNLNTEAFF.

The DNA for the CDR3 is TGTGCCAGTAGTCGGAGGGACGGAAATCAGCCCCAGCATTTT. Protein sequence: CASSRRDGNQPQHF. This sequence joins TRBV19 and TRBJ1-5; a possible D gene is TRBD1 (5 bases). Per the germline V gene, CDR1 is LNHDA and CDR2 is SQIVND (reference sequence). V was clipped by 5 bases and J by 4 bases, with 12 bases between them. The CDR3 has 14 residues.

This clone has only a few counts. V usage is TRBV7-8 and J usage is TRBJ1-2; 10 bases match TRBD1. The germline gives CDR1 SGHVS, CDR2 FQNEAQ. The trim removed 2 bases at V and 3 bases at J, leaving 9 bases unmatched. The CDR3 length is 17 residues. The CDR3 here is CASSLYSRTGGDYGYTF. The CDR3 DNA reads TGTGCCAGCAGCTTATATTCCCGGACAGGGGGGGACTATGGCTACACCTTC.

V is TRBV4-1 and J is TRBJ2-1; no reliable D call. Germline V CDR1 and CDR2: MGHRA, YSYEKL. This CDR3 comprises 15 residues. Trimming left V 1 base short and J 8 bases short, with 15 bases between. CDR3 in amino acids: CASSQAWGDPDEQFF. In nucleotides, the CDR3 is TGCGCCAGCAGCCAAGCCTGGGGTGACCCTGATGAGCAGTTCTTC.

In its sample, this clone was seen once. CDR3 sequence: CASSADGTGYEQYF. The CDR3 nucleotides are TGTGCCAGCAGTGCAGACGGAACAGGGTACGAGCAGTACTTC. This chain links TRBV2 with TRBJ2-7; possibly TRBD1 for D (6 bases). Germline V lookup: CDR1 SNHLY, CDR2 FYNNEI. The CDR3 has 14 residues. Trimming took off 4 bases at V and 4 bases at J, with 14 bases between the two ends.

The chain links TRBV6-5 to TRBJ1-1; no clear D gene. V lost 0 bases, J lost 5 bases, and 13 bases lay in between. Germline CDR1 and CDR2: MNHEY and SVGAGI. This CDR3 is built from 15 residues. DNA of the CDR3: TGTGCCAGCAGTTACTCGGGCAGGTTGGGAACTGAAGCTTTCTTT. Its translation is CASSYSGRLGTEAFF.

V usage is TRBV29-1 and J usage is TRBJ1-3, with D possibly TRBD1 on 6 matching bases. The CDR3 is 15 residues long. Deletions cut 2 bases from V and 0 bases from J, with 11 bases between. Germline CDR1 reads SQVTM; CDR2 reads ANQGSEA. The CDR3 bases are TGCAGCGTTGAACCGCAGGACAGCTCTGGAAACACCATATATTTT. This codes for CSVEPQDSSGNTIYF.

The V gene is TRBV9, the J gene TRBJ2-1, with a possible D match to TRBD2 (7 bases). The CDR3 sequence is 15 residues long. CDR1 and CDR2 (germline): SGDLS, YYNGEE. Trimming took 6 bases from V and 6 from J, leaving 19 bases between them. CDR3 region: CASTPMGGGLNEQFF. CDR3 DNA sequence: TGTGCCAGCACCCCGATGGGGGGGGGCCTCAATGAGCAGTTCTTC.

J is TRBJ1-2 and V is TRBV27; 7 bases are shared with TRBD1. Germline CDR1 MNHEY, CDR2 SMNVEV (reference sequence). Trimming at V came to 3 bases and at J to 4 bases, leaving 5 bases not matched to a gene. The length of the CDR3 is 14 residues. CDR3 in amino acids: CASSLGGQVYGYTF. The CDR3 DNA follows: TGTGCCAGCAGTTTGGGAGGACAGGTCTATGGCTACACCTTC.

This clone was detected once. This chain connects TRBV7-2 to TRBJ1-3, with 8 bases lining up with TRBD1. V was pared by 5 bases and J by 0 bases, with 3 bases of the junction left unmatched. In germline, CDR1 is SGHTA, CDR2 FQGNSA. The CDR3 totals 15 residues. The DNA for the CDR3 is TGTGCCAGCAGCCCAACAGGGGGCTCTGGAAACACCATATATTTT. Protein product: CASSPTGGSGNTIYF.

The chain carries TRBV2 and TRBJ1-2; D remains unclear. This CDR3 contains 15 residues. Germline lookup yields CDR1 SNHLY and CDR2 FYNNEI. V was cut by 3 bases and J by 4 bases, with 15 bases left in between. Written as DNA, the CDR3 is TGTGCCAGCAGTGATAGGCAGTTCCACAGCTATGGCTACACCTTC. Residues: CASSDRQFHSYGYTF.

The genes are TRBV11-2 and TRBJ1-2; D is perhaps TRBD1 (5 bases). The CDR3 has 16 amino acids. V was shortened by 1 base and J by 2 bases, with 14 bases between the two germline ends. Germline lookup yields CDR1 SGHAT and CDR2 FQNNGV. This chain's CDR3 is CASSLVGHHGNYGYTF. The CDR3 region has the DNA TGTGCCAGCAGCTTAGTTGGACACCACGGAAACTATGGCTACACCTTC. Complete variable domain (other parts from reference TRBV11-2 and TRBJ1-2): EAGVAQSPRYKIIEKRQSVAFWCNPISGHATLYWYQQILGQGPKLLIQFQNNGVVDDSQLPKDRFSAERLKGVDSTLKIQPAKLEDSAVYLCASSLVGHHGNYGYTFGSGTRLTVV.

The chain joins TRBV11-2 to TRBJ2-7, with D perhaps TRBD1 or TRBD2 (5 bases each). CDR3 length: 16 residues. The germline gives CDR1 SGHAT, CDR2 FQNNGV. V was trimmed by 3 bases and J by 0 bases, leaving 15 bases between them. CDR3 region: CASSLLPGPSSYEQYF. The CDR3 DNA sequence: TGTGCCAGCAGCTTGCTCCCGGGGCCGAGCTCCTACGAGCAGTACTTC.

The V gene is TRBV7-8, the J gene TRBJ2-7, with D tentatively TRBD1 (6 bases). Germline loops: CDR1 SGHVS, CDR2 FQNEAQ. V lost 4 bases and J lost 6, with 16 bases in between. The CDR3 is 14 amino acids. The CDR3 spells CASSYRALSGEQYF. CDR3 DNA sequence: TGTGCCAGCAGCTACAGGGCGTTATCGGGCGAGCAGTACTTC. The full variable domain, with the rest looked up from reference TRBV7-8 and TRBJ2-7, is GAGVSQSPRYKVAKRGQDVALRCDPISGHVSLFWYQQALGQGPEFLTYFQNEAQLDKSGLPSDRFFAERPEGSVSTLKIQRTQQEDSAVYLCASSYRALSGEQYFGPGTRLTVT.

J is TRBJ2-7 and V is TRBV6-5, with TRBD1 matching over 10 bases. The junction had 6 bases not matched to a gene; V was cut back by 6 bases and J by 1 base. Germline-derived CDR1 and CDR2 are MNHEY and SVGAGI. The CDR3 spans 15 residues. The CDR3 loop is CASRLGGQGSYEQYF. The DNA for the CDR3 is TGTGCCAGCAGATTAGGGGGACAGGGGTCCTACGAGCAGTACTTC.

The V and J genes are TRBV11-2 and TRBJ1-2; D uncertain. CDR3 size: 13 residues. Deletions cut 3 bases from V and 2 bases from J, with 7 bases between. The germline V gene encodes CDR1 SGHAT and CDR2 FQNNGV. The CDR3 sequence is CASSFGQNYGYTF. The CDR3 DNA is TGTGCCAGCAGCTTTGGGCAGAACTATGGCTACACCTTC.

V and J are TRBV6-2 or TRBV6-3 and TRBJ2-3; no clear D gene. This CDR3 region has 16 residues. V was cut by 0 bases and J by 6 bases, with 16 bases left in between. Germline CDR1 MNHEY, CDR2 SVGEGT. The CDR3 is CASSYSSTVRMDTQYF. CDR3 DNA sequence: TGTGCCAGCAGTTACTCGAGCACAGTTCGAATGGATACGCAGTATTTT.

CDR3 nucleotides: TGTGCCAGTAGTATGGAGGGGGCGAGCCAGCCCCAGCATTTT. It specifies CASSMEGASQPQHF. The chain has TRBV19 and TRBJ1-5, with TRBD1 identical over 7 bases. Germline V CDR1 and CDR2: LNHDA, SQIVND (reference sequence). Germline trimming cut 3 bases from V and 7 bases from J; bases unmatched to any gene: 6. The CDR3 runs to 14 residues.